Below are 20 T cell receptor beta chains sequenced from a single sample in a study of cytomegalovirus exposure and HLA in healthy donors (dated by TCRdb to 2015 to 2018). Libraries were constructed by the immunoSEQ multiplex PCR assay. The multiplex PCR relied on a mix of 60 forward primers for TCR Vbeta segments and 13 reverse primers for TCR Jbeta segments. TCRdb obtained this table from immuneACCESS and retained in-frame rearrangements with V and J assigned. These tables miss some clones; where compared with another copy, unresolved V genes account for less than half of the shortfall, and the remainder is unexplained. This sample lists about 160,000 clones; roughly 80% were detected once. About 4.5% of the sample comes from the top ten. The sequenced sample consisted of PBMCs. The receptors originated from a man aged 40-49 years in good health and CMV-seronegative.

The chain combines TRBV23-1 with TRBJ2-7; 7 nucleotides line up with TRBD1. TRBV23-1 is known as an ORF, though its function is uncertain. The CDR3 loop spans 14 amino acids. With V trimmed by 8 bases and J by 2 bases, 9 bases remained unmatched. This CDR3 is CASHEGQRTYEQYF. The CDR3 DNA sequence: TGCGCCAGCCATGAGGGACAGAGAACCTACGAGCAGTACTTC.

The chain links TRBV27 to TRBJ2-1, with a possible D match to TRBD1 (5 bases). The CDR3 sequence is 14 residues long. V was trimmed by 4 bases and J by 7 bases, leaving 14 bases between them. Germline V gene lookup returns CDR1 MNHEY and CDR2 SMNVEV (reference sequence). The CDR3 region is CASSSPSGLNEQFF. The CDR3 coding sequence is TGTGCCAGCAGTTCACCATCAGGGCTGAATGAGCAGTTCTTC.

V gene TRBV18 combines with J gene TRBJ2-7; D is possibly TRBD2 (5 bases). V was shortened by 0 bases and J by 0 bases, with 12 bases between the two germline ends. This CDR3 has 16 amino acids. Germline V gene data show CDR1 as KGHSH and CDR2 as LQKENI. The CDR3 nucleotides read TGTGCCAGCTCACCACCGGCGGCGGGTAGCTCCTACGAGCAGTACTTC. The encoded protein is CASSPPAAGSSYEQYF.

The rearrangement joins TRBV6-5 to TRBJ2-3; D is uncertain. CDR1 and CDR2 (germline): MNHEY, SVGAGI. Between the trimmed V and J ends, which lost 2 bases and 6 bases, there was a span of 3 bases. The CDR3 is 11 amino acids. This chain's CDR3 is CASSYSDTQYF. In DNA, the CDR3 is TGTGCCAGCAGTTACAGCGATACGCAGTATTTT.

V usage is TRBV30 and J usage is TRBJ2-2; maybe TRBD1 (6 bases). The CDR3 is made up of 14 amino acids. Per the germline V gene, CDR1 is GTSNPN and CDR2 is SVGIG (reference sequence). V was clipped by 4 bases and J by 4 bases, with 13 bases between them. CDR3 in DNA: TGTGCCTGGAAAGGGGGACGCATCACCGGGGAGCTGTTTTTT. This encodes CAWKGGRITGELFF.

The V and J genes are TRBV7-3 and TRBJ2-7, with 10 bases aligning to TRBD1. The J segment lost 1 base and the V segment lost 5 bases, leaving 2 bases of the junction unmatched. The CDR3 sequence is 14 residues long. CDR1 is SGHTA and CDR2 is FQGTGA in the germline V gene. The CDR3 region has the DNA TGTGCCAGCAGCGCGGGACAGGGGTCCTACGAGCAGTACTTC. Translating it yields CASSAGQGSYEQYF. Full variable domain (missing parts from reference TRBV7-3 and TRBJ2-7): GAGVSQTPSNKVTEKGKYVELRCDPISGHTALYWYRQSLGQGPEFLIYFQGTGAADDSGLPNDRFFAVRPEGSVSTLKIQRTERGDSAVYLCASSAGQGSYEQYFGPGTRLTVT.

The chain links TRBV7-9 to TRBJ2-3; D possibly corresponds to TRBD1 (5 bases). CDR3 length equals 15 residues. In germline, CDR1 is SEHNR, CDR2 FQNEAQ (reference sequence). V was cut by 5 bases and J by 3 bases, with 15 bases left in between. CDR3 sequence: CASSVQTALTDTQYF. The CDR3 DNA reads TGTGCCAGCAGCGTGCAGACAGCTTTAACAGATACGCAGTATTTT.

J is TRBJ2-3 and V is TRBV5-6; 8 nucleotides align to TRBD2. Looked up from germline, CDR1 is SGHDT and CDR2 is YYEEEE. The CDR3 sequence is 14 residues long. The ends lost 2 bases at V and 3 bases at J; junction bases unmatched: 2. DNA for the CDR3: TGTGCCAGCAGCTTCCCTAGCGGGACAGATACGCAGTATTTT. This codes for CASSFPSGTDTQYF.

The chain is built from TRBV28 and TRBJ1-2; TRBD1 agrees at 7 bases. Losses at the gene ends were 2 bases for V and 2 bases for J; bases not matched to a gene: 8. The CDR3 consists of 16 residues. From germline, CDR1 is MDHEN and CDR2 SYDVKM. CDR3: CASSLTDRASNYGYTF. The CDR3 DNA reads TGTGCCAGCAGTTTAACCGACAGGGCGTCCAACTATGGCTACACCTTC.

Note on this clone: At one of its ends the junction is not consistent with the germline gene, which may arise from a read error. The chain links TRBV7-7 to TRBJ2-5; 12 bases agree with TRBD2. The CDR3 loop spans 16 amino acids. Germline loops: CDR1 SSHAT, CDR2 FNYEAQ (reference sequence). The CDR3 sequence is CASSLASGGVKETQYF. The CDR3 nucleotides read TGTGCTAGCAGCTTAGCTAGCGGGGGGGTAAAAGAGACCCAGTACTTC.

This chain links TRBV7-9 with TRBJ2-7; 7 bases map to TRBD1. CDR1 SEHNR and CDR2 FQNEAQ come from the germline V gene (reference sequence). The CDR3 is 15 residues long. V lost 5 bases and J lost 0; bases outside the gene matches: 7. CDR3 nucleotide sequence: TGTGCCAGCAGCCCCCCTCGGGACAGCTCCTACGAGCAGTACTTC. Translation: CASSPPRDSSYEQYF.

This clone showed up just a few times. This sequence joins TRBV6-1 and TRBJ1-1; tentative D call: TRBD1 (6 bases). Germline CDR1 and CDR2: MNHNS and SASEGT. This CDR3 is built from 12 residues. V lost 5 bases, J lost 11 bases, and 15 bases lay in between. The CDR3 sequence is CASSTQGFRAFF. In DNA form, the CDR3 reads TGTGCCAGCAGTACCCAGGGGTTCAGGGCTTTCTTT.

The chain uses TRBV30 and TRBJ1-6; a weak D match, TRBD1 (6 bases). This CDR3 has 16 residues. Germline CDR1 reads GTSNPN; CDR2 reads SVGIG (reference sequence). Trimming shortened V by 4 bases and J by 0 bases, and 13 bases separated the two germline ends. The CDR3 sequence is CAWTGTGSSYNSPLHF. The DNA for the CDR3 is TGTGCCTGGACGGGTACAGGGAGCTCCTATAATTCACCCCTCCACTTT.

Worth noting for this clone: The CDR3 does not close with the conserved phenylalanine or tryptophan, likely indicating a read error. The DNA is left out, because the CDR3 cannot be placed on it with certainty; the CDR3 is given as TCRdb lists it. The chain employs TRBV7-9 and TRBJ1-2; the table gives TRBD1 as D, unverified against the DNA. CDR1 and CDR2 from the germline V gene are SEHNR and FQNEAQ (reference sequence). The CDR3 is 11 residues long, ends included. CDR3 residues: CAVSTGDFPLL.

This chain uses TRBV6-4 with TRBJ2-3, with 9 bases identical to TRBD2. The CDR3 extends over 15 amino acids. Germline-derived CDR1 and CDR2 are MRHNA and SNTAGT. Unmatched junction bases numbered 6, after V lost 3 bases and J lost 5 bases. CDR3 in amino acids: CASSEGGGAVDTQYF. The CDR3 nucleotides read TGTGCCAGCAGTGAAGGCGGGGGGGCCGTAGATACGCAGTATTTT.

The chain carries TRBV6-4 and TRBJ2-3; 9 bases map to TRBD2. CDR3 size: 18 residues. From germline, CDR1 is MRHNA and CDR2 SNTAGT. The V and J ends lost 5 bases and 1 base, in that order; junction bases with no gene match: 13. DNA of the CDR3: TGTGCCAGCAGTTACGCAAAGGTGGGACTAGCAGGCACAGATACGCAGTATTTT. Translated, it gives CASSYAKVGLAGTDTQYF.

The chain carries TRBV2 and TRBJ1-2; D gene ambiguous. Trimming removed 7 bases from V and 4 bases from J, with 10 bases in between. Looked up from germline, CDR1 is SNHLY and CDR2 is FYNNEI. The CDR3 length is 12 residues. Written as DNA, the CDR3 is TGTGCCAGCACAGAGGGCCCCTATGGCTACACCTTC. Protein sequence: CASTEGPYGYTF.

J is TRBJ1-1 and V is TRBV29-1; no clear D. The V and J ends lost 0 bases and 7 bases respectively, with 6 bases between them. Germline loops: CDR1 SQVTM, CDR2 ANQGSEA. This CDR3 is 11 amino acids long. As DNA, the CDR3 is TGCAGCGTTGAAGATCCGGGTGAAGCTTTCTTT. It yields the protein CSVEDPGEAFF.

The chain combines TRBV30 with TRBJ1-2, with TRBD1 as a possible D gene (5 bases). Germline-derived CDR1 and CDR2 are GTSNPN and SVGIG (reference sequence). CDR3 length equals 14 residues. V lost 1 base and J lost 2, with 11 bases in between. The CDR3 region is CAWSGQGGNYGYTF. CDR3 sequence (DNA): TGTGCCTGGAGTGGCCAGGGAGGGAACTATGGCTACACCTTC.

The chain carries TRBV29-1 and TRBJ2-2; TRBD1 might be the D (6 bases). V lost 4 bases to trimming and J lost 5 bases, with 17 bases between them. CDR1 is SQVTM and CDR2 is ANQGSEA in the germline V gene. The CDR3 is 15 amino acids. CDR3 amino acids: CSVGFSTGETGELFF. In DNA, the CDR3 is TGCAGCGTTGGATTCTCGACAGGCGAGACCGGGGAGCTGTTTTTT.